This TCR beta chain was sequenced in a study of control samples from healthy donors and cancer patients. Method: immunoSEQ multiplex PCR; TCRdb's copy keeps in-frame clones and lacks some. The sample has about 120,000 clones; 93% are singletons. The length of the CDR3 is 11 residues. The germline CDR1 and CDR2 sequences are SGHKS and YYEKEE (reference sequence). The V end lost 0 bases, the J end lost 6 bases, and 3 bases lay between the germline ends. The sample was blood. This chain uses TRBV5-5 with TRBJ1-1; unclear D gene. This sequence was found in a man aged 25-45 years in good health. The CDR3 protein is CASSLVSEAFF. The CDR3 DNA reads as TGTGCCAGCAGCTTGGTTTCTGAAGCTTTCTTT.